The rows below give T cell receptor beta chains drawn from one sample of a study of cytomegalovirus exposure and HLA in healthy donors. Assay: immunoSEQ multiplex PCR; the TCRdb copy retains only in-frame clones and omits some. Here the sample spans about 170,000 clones, 82% being singletons. The source material was PBMCs. These receptors all stem from a girl aged 2-10 years in good health and CMV-seropositive. CDR3s include the opening cysteine and the closing phenylalanine or tryptophan. The order of the fields is V gene, clone size, D gene, J gene, CDR3 protein, CDR3 DNA. D genes are given only for firm matches. Size values are once, few and many counts, or a class for expanded clones, and some rows have none.

>TRBV18|.|.|TRBJ1-1
CASSPPRGTLNTEAFF
TGTGCCAGCTCACCACCGCGGGGAACCCTGAACACTGAAGCTTTCTTT
>TRBV19|.|.|TRBJ1-5
CASSISSNQPQHF
TGTGCCAGTAGTATCAGTAGCAATCAGCCCCAGCATTTT
>TRBV30|few|TRBD1|TRBJ2-5
CAWSATRTGGGTQYF
TGTGCCTGGAGTGCCACACGGACAGGGGGTGGGACCCAGTACTTC
>TRBV28|.|TRBD2|TRBJ2-3
CASSLAMGLAGVLDTQYF
TGTGCCAGCAGTTTGGCAATGGGACTAGCGGGAGTTCTGGATACGCAGTATTTT
>TRBV7-7|once|TRBD2|TRBJ2-1
CASSLELESSGDNEQFF
TGTGCTAGCAGCTTAGAGTTAGAGTCTAGCGGGGACAATGAGCAGTTCTTC
>TRBV27|.|TRBD2|TRBJ2-2
CASSFRGTSGNTGELFF
TGTGCCAGCAGTTTTCGAGGGACTAGCGGGAACACCGGGGAGCTGTTTTTT
>TRBV28|.|.|TRBJ1-5
CASSPLGEGNQPQHF
TGTGCCAGCAGTCCATTAGGGGAGGGCAATCAGCCCCAGCATTTT
>TRBV4-1|.|.|TRBJ2-1
CASSLEYGEQFF
TGCGCCAGCAGCCTGGAGTATGGTGAGCAGTTCTTC
>TRBV2|.|.|TRBJ1-5
CASSEATGNQPQHF
TGTGCCAGCAGTGAAGCTACAGGGAATCAGCCCCAGCATTTT
>TRBV9|.|TRBD2|TRBJ2-3
CASSGSQQRERTDTQYF
TGTGCCAGCAGCGGCTCTCAGCAGCGGGAACGCACAGATACGCAGTATTTT
>TRBV28|.|.|TRBJ1-5
CASSLYRGVNQPQHF
TGTGCCAGCAGTTTATATCGGGGGGTCAATCAGCCCCAGCATTTT
>TRBV19|.|.|TRBJ1-5
CASSIDPQTQHF
TGTGCCAGTAGTATAGATCCCCAAACCCAGCATTTT
>TRBV27|.|.|TRBJ1-5
CASSFHRSNQPQHF
TGTGCCAGCAGTTTCCACCGGAGCAATCAGCCCCAGCATTTT
>TRBV30|.|TRBD1|TRBJ1-5
CAWSGTWDRGAEGNQPQHF
TGTGCCTGGAGTGGAACCTGGGACAGGGGAGCGGAGGGCAATCAGCCCCAGCATTTT
>TRBV30|.|TRBD2|TRBJ2-7
CAWTSGSRYEQYF
TGTGCCTGGACTAGCGGGAGTAGGTACGAGCAGTACTTC
>TRBV10-3|.|TRBD2|TRBJ2-1
CAITSIAGGPRNEQFF
TGTGCCATCACCTCCATAGCGGGAGGGCCTCGTAATGAGCAGTTCTTC
>TRBV19|.|.|TRBJ2-2
CASSMSANTGELFF
TGTGCCAGTAGTATGTCAGCGAACACCGGGGAGCTGTTTTTT
>TRBV29-1|.|.|TRBJ1-4
CSVGRKPNEKLFF
TGCAGCGTTGGGCGGAAACCCAATGAAAAACTGTTTTTT
>TRBV6-1|.|TRBD1|TRBJ1-3
CATRQGGSGNTIYF
TGTGCCACCCGACAGGGTGGGTCTGGAAACACCATATATTTT
>TRBV30|.|.|TRBJ2-7
CAVLPGDTYEQYF
TGTGCCGTACTCCCCGGGGACACCTACGAGCAGTACTTC
>TRBV15|.|TRBD2|TRBJ2-2
CATSRVRGLAGDTGELFF
TGTGCCACCAGCAGAGTTAGGGGACTAGCGGGGGACACCGGGGAGCTGTTTTTT
>TRBV27|.|TRBD1|TRBJ2-7
CASSFTGTGIYEQYF
TGTGCCAGCAGTTTCACCGGGACAGGGATTTACGAGCAGTACTTC
>TRBV27|.|.|TRBJ2-4
CASSLSPPTSTGQNIQYF
TGTGCCAGCAGTTTATCCCCGCCGACTAGTACGGGCCAAAACATTCAGTACTTC
>TRBV29-1|.|.|TRBJ2-7
CSVEGHRAYEQYF
TGCAGCGTTGAAGGGCACAGGGCCTACGAGCAGTACTTC
>TRBV19|few|.|TRBJ2-7
CASSMVGREYEQYF
TGTGCCAGTAGTATGGTCGGCAGGGAATACGAGCAGTACTTC
>TRBV5-6|.|.|TRBJ1-4
CASSWWGGPDEKLFF
TGTGCCAGCAGCTGGTGGGGGGGGCCAGATGAAAAACTGTTTTTT
>TRBV29-1|.|.|TRBJ1-2
CSVGQGPDYGYTF
TGCAGCGTTGGCCAGGGTCCTGACTATGGCTACACCTTC
>TRBV10-3|.|TRBD2|TRBJ2-5
CAISELGTSDETQYF
TGTGCCATCAGTGAATTGGGGACTAGTGATGAGACCCAGTACTTC
>TRBV4-2|.|.|TRBJ1-2
CASSQVPIGGMGYGYTF
TGTGCCAGCAGCCAAGTTCCGATCGGGGGTATGGGATATGGCTACACCTTC
>TRBV28|once|.|TRBJ2-4
CATRYRSWGLAKNIQYF
TGTGCCACCAGGTACAGGAGTTGGGGACTAGCCAAAAACATTCAGTACTTC
>TRBV27|.|TRBD2|TRBJ2-3
CASSPSGRGTDTQYF
TGTGCCAGCAGCCCCAGCGGGAGAGGCACAGATACGCAGTATTTT
>TRBV15|.|.|TRBJ2-2
CATSREGDGVTGELFF
TGTGCCACCAGCAGAGAAGGTGACGGGGTAACCGGGGAGCTGTTTTTT
>TRBV6-1|.|TRBD1|TRBJ2-7
CASSLDRSSYEQYF
TGTGCCAGCAGCCTGGACAGGAGCTCCTACGAGCAGTACTTC
>TRBV10-3|.|TRBD2|TRBJ2-5
CAISVASGRGETQYF
TGTGCCATCAGTGTGGCTAGCGGGAGGGGAGAGACCCAGTACTTC